The sample holds many counts of the clone carrying this TCR beta chain. The entry originates in a study of human T cells and chemical hapten exposure. Study details: Yields of TCR per sample differed, chiefly owing to small differences in pooled library volume.

Trimming pared 6 bases from V and 3 bases from J, leaving 15 bases between. Germline V gene lookup returns CDR1 MDHEN and CDR2 SYDVKM. The CDR3 contains 15 residues. Time point reported: healthy volunteer bleed at 6 weeks. Unfractionated whole blood was the source from which total RNA was extracted. How the authors handled the data: From approximately 20,000 to 700,000 TCRs were found per sample, with a median of about 96,000. Via MiXCR, TCRdb re-called the RACE reads, giving one row per CDR3 protein. TCRdb's processing, not the authors', yielded these V and J calls. The sample has some 77,000 distinct CDR3 sequences, around 9.3% seen once.

The sequenced sample was whole blood. V and J are TRBV28 and TRBJ1-5; tentative D call: TRBD1 (5 bases). The TCR was taken from a female donor in good health. Some clones in this sample may be carry-over from other donors' samples. CDR3 in amino acids: CASRPSGGYNQPQHF. DNA for the CDR3: TGTGCCAGCAGGCCCTCCGGGGGATACAATCAGCCCCAGCATTTT.